Here is one T cell receptor beta chain with its context. These data are taken from a study of blood T cell repertoires in COVID-19. In the study overall: T cells, B-cell-depleted T cells, or PBMCs supplied cDNA or gDNA.

The authors' processing: Estimates of nucleated cell counts were drawn from the amplification of reference gene primers. Method: immunoSEQ multiplex PCR; TCRdb's copy keeps in-frame clones and lacks some. V and J calls and clone size are copied from that table; D and trimming were computed from the DNA. The sample lists around 200,000 clones; about 86% were seen once. The trim removed 5 bases at V and 6 bases at J, leaving 6 bases unmatched. Germline assignment: CDR1 MDHEN and CDR2 SYDVKM. The CDR3 is 17 residues long. The chain has TRBV28 and TRBJ2-2; 16 bases line up with TRBD2. Input material: peripheral blood. This TCR came from a man aged 45-65 years with active or convalescent COVID-19. CDR3 DNA sequence: TGTGCCAGCAGTCGCCCAGGGACTAGCGGGAGGGCCGGGGAGCTGTTTTTT. This sequence encodes CASSRPGTSGRAGELFF. Based on the CDR3 plus reference TRBV28 and TRBJ2-2, the full variable domain is DVKVTQSSRYLVKRTGEKVFLECVQDMDHENMFWYRQDPGLGLRLIYFSYDVKMKEKGDIPEGYSVSREKKERFSLILESASTNQTSMYLCASSRPGTSGRAGELFFGEGSRLTVL.